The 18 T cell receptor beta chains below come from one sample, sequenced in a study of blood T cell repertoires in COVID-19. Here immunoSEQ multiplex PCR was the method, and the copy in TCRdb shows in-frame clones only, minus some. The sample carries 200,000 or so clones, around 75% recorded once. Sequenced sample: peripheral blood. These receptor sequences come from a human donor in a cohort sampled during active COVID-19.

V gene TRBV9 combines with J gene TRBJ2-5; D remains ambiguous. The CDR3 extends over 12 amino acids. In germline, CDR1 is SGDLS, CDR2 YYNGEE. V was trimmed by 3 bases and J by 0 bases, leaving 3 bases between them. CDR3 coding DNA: TGTGCCAGCAGCGCCAACCAAGAGACCCAGTACTTC. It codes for CASSANQETQYF.

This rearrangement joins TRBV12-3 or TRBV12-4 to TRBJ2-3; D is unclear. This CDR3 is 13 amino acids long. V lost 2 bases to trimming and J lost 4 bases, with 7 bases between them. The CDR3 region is CASSLQMADTQYF. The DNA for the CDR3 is TGTGCCAGCAGTTTACAGATGGCAGATACGCAGTATTTT.

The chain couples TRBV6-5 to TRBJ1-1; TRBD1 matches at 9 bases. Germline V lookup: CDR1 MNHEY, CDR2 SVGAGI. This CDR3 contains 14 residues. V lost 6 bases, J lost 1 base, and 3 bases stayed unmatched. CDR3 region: CASRRTGANTEAFF. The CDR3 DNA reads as TGTGCCAGCAGAAGGACAGGGGCGAACACTGAAGCTTTCTTT.

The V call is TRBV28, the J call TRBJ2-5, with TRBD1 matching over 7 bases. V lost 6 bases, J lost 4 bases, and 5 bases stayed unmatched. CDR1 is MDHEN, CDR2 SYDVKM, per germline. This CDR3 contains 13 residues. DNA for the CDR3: TGTGCCAGCAGCAAAGACAGGGTAGAGACCCAGTACTTC. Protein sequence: CASSKDRVETQYF.

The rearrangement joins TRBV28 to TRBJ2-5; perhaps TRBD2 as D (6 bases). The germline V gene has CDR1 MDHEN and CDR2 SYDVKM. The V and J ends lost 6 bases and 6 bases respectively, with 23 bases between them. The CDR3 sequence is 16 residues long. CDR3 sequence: CASSYLPGVGEKTQYF. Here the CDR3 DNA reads TGTGCCAGCAGCTACTTACCGGGGGTCGGGGAAAAGACCCAGTACTTC.

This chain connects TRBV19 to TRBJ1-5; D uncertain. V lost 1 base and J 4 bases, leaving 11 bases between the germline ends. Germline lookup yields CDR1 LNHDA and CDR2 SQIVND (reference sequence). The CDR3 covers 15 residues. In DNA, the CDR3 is TGTGCCAGTAGTATAGCCGCGGCAGTTAATCAGCCCCAGCATTTT. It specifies CASSIAAAVNQPQHF.

Here the CDR3 DNA reads TGTGCCAGCAGTGACCCGGGGACAGCTTACGAGCAGTACTTC. It specifies CASSDPGTAYEQYF. The chain links TRBV25-1 to TRBJ2-7; 7 bases line up with TRBD1. CDR1 is MGHDK, CDR2 SYGVNS, per germline. J was trimmed by 4 bases and V by 3 bases; bases with no gene match: 6. This CDR3 comprises 14 residues.

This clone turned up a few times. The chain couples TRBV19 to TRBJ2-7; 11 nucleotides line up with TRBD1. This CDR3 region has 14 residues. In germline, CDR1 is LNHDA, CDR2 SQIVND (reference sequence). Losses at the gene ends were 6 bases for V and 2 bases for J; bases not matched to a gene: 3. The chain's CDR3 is CASRDRGRAYEQYF. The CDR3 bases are TGTGCCAGTAGGGACAGGGGGCGCGCCTACGAGCAGTACTTC. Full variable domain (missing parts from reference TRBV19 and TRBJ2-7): DGGITQSPKYLFRKEGQNVTLSCEQNLNHDAMYWYRQDPGQGLRLIYYSQIVNDFQKGDIAEGYSVSREKKESFPLTVTSAQKNPTAFYLCASRDRGRAYEQYFGPGTRLTVT.

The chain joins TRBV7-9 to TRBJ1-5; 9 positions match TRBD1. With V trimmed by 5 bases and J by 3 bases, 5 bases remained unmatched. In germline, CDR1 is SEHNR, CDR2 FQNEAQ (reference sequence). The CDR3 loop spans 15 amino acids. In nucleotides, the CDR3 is TGTGCCAGCAGCCCGGGACAGGGAGCCAATCAGCCCCAGCATTTT. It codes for CASSPGQGANQPQHF.

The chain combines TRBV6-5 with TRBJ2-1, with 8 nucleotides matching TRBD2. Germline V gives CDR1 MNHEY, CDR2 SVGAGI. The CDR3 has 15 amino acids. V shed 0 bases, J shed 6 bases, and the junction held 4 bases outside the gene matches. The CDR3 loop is CASSYSSGIGNEQFF. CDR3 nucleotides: TGTGCCAGCAGTTACTCTAGCGGGATAGGCAATGAGCAGTTCTTC.

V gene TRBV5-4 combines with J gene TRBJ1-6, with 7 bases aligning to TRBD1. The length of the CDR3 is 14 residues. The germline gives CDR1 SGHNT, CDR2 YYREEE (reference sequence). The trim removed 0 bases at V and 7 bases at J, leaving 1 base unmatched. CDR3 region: CASSLGGQNSPLHF. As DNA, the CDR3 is TGTGCCAGCAGCTTGGGGGGACAGAATTCACCCCTCCACTTT.

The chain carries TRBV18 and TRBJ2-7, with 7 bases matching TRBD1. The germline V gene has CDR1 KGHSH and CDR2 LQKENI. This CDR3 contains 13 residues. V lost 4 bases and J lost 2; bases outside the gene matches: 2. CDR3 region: CASSRGQAYEQYF. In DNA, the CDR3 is TGTGCCAGCTCACGCGGACAGGCCTACGAGCAGTACTTC. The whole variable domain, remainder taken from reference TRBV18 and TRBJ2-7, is NAGVMQNPRHLVRRRGQEARLRCSPMKGHSHVYWYRQLPEEGLKFMVYLQKENIIDESGMPKERFSAEFPKEGPSILRIQQVVRGDSAAYFCASSRGQAYEQYFGPGTRLTVT.

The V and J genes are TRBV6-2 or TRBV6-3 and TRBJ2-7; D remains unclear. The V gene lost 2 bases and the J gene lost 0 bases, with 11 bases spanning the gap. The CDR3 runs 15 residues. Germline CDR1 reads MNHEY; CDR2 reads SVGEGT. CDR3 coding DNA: TGTGCCAGCAGTTACCGTCCGGTAACCTCCTACGAGCAGTACTTC. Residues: CASSYRPVTSYEQYF.

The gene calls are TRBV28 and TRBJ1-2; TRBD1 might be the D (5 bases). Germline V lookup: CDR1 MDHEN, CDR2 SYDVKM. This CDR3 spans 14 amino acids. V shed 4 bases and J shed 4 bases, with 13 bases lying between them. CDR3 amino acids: CASSSPQGSYGYTF. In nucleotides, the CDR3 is TGTGCCAGCAGTTCCCCCCAGGGCAGCTATGGCTACACCTTC.

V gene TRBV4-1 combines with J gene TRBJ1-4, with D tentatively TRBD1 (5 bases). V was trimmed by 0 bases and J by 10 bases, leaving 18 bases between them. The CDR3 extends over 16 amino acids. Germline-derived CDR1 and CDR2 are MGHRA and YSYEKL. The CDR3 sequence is CASSQEGAGQGGKLFF. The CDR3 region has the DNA TGCGCCAGCAGCCAAGAAGGGGCAGGGCAGGGAGGAAAACTGTTTTTT.

CDR3 sequence (DNA): TGTGCCAGCAGCCCCGGACAGGGGCTGGGGTACGAGCAGTACTTC. This encodes CASSPGQGLGYEQYF. The J gene is TRBJ2-7, the V gene TRBV7-6, with 9 bases matching TRBD1. V was clipped by 5 bases and J by 4 bases; unmatched bases: 9. This CDR3 spans 15 amino acids. CDR1 is SGHVS and CDR2 is FNYEAQ in the germline V gene.

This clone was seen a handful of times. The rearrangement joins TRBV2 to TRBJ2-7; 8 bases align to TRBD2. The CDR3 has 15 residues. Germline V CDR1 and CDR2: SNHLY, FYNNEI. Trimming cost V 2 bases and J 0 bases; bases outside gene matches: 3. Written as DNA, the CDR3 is TGTGCCAGCAGTGAACTAGCGGGCCTCTCCTACGAGCAGTACTTC. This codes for CASSELAGLSYEQYF.

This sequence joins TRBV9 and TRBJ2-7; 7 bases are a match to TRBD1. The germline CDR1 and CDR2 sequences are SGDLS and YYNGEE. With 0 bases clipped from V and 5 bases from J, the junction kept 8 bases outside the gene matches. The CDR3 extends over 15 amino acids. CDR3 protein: CASSVDFRGNHEQYF. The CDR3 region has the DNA TGTGCCAGCAGCGTAGATTTCAGGGGGAACCACGAGCAGTACTTC. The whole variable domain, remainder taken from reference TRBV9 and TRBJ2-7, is DSGVTQTPKHLITATGQRVTLRCSPRSGDLSVYWYQQSLDQGLQFLIQYYNGEERAKGNILERFSAQQFPDLHSELNLSSLELGDSALYFCASSVDFRGNHEQYFGPGTRLTVT.